This entry is about one TCR beta chain. The specificity of this receptor is unknown. No much larger clone exists at a distance of one base, and base qualities are not known. The entry originates in a study of T cell responses to AZD1222 COVID-19 vaccine (dated by TCRdb to about 2021). The study in broad terms: A total of 230 or so trial participants underwent TCR sequencing, of whom about 200 received two doses of AZD1222 and about 25 received two doses of the MenACWY control vaccine. Trial participants were enrolled into age subgroups of 18-55, 56-69 and 70-plus years, which contained about 150, 28 and 57 TCR-sequenced participants, respectively.

The trim is 0 bases for V and 5 bases for J, with a gap of 17 bases between the germline ends. The CDR3, from cysteine to phenylalanine, totals 17 residues. Only CDR3 DNA remains: 51 bases, in frame from the first base. CDR1 and CDR2, per the germline V gene, are SGDLS and YYNGEE. This specimen's time point label, per the study, means: baseline before first vaccination. Taken with the paper, the label for treatment or condition translates to: meningococcal conjugate vaccine given as trial control. Vaccinee samples were obtained from the UK trials COV001 and COV002, which included a single-blind randomized controlled phase 2/3 trial of AZD1222 (ChAdOx1 nCoV-19) in healthy adults. Trial participant PBMC samples were collected at day 0 and day 28 after the second dose for TCRbeta chain sequencing. The paper as a whole reports these results and caveats: A significant rise in spike-specific TCR breadth and depth was observed after two AZD1222 doses relative to day 0 and relative to MenACWY recipients. The 56-69-year group was small, and its depth increase did not reach significance, likely because of low power. Because no day 14 peak-response samples were available, repertoires were characterized only after the peak T cell response. Conclusions about previously exposed vaccinees are limited because only six or seven AZD1222 recipients were SARS-CoV-2 seropositive at baseline. Reportedly, almost half of the unique spike-specific TCRs recognized epitopes lying outside the regions that are mutated in the B.1.351 and B.1.1.7 variants. Most participants were white British and females outnumbered males, and the authors suggested that clonal diversity may have been underestimated. Vaccine-associated CD4 TCRs spanned the whole spike protein, with dominant responses in regions 160-218 and 743-854.

The CDR3 regions of human TCRbeta chains were analyzed by immunosequencing. The paper's processing steps were these. Repertoire TCRs were checked for matches against a reference library of SARS-CoV-2-specific TCRs that had been generated using the MIRA antigen-specificity platform. Breadth was defined as the fraction of unique TCRs that were SARS-CoV-2-associated, and depth was defined as the fraction of total T cells that were SARS-CoV-2-associated. Each spike-specific TCR was assigned to its reactive spike region and to a CD4 or CD8 class using the MIRA data. Log10-transformed breadth and depth values were compared by one-way ANOVA with Sidak's multiple comparisons tests. TCRdb carries this immuneACCESS record with in-frame sequences only. Its versions omit some clonotypes, under half of them owing to an unresolved V gene in the studies checked, with the rest unexplained. That table is the source of V, J and clone size, and D and trimming were worked out from the DNA. The sample has under 200,000 clones on record, 92% of them singletons. The ten largest clones represent around 4.5% of the sample.

The V gene is TRBV9 and the J gene is TRBJ2-2; the D gene cannot be named for sure. The sequencing used peripheral blood, collected on day 0 of MenACWY control vaccination. This sequence was found in an adult in good health. The nucleotides read TGTGCCAGCAGCGTAGCTACCCCCAGAGCCCGGACCGGGGAGCTGTTTTTT. Translated, this is CASSVATPRARTGELFF.